This T cell receptor (beta chain) was captured in a study of OX40 agonist ivuxolimab in advanced cancers. Across the study: Patients undergoing dose escalation presented with hepatocellular carcinoma, melanoma, renal cell or head and neck cancer.

Regarding the study as a whole: At 0.1 to 3.0 mg/kg, CD4+ and CD8+ blood T cells expanded clonally by week 6.

Germline assignment: CDR1 SGHTA and CDR2 FQGTGA. The CDR3 runs 15 residues. Trimming stripped 5 bases from V and 4 bases from J, with 15 bases between. To note about this clone: What it binds is unknown.

Only in-frame clones appear in the TCRdb table, and some are missing; sequencing was by immunoSEQ multiplex PCR. The sample includes 90,000 to 100,000 clones, about 86% of them seen just once. The genes are TRBV7-3 and TRBJ2-1; possibly TRBD2 for D (5 bases). The sequencing here drew on CD4+ or CD8+ T cells sorted from blood, taken in a trial of the OX40 agonist ivuxolimab. The receptor comes from an adult with an advanced solid tumor such as melanoma, head and neck, liver or kidney cancer. The CDR3 sequence is CASSPRAGPYNEQFF. CDR3 in DNA: TGTGCCAGCAGCCCCCGGGCGGGCCCATACAATGAGCAGTTCTTC.